The 32 T cell receptor beta chains listed next were all sequenced from one sample in a study of blood T cell repertoires in COVID-19. This table comes from immunoSEQ multiplex PCR, and its TCRdb copy is limited to in-frame clones, with some not included. The sample has about 250,000 clones, around nine tenths seen once; the top ten hold 1.5% to 2%. The sequenced material came from peripheral blood. These TCRs come from a woman aged 55 to 70 who had recovered from COVID-19.

The chain combines TRBV27 with TRBJ2-3; TRBD2 agrees at 11 bases. Per germline, CDR1 MNHEY and CDR2 SMNVEV (reference sequence). This CDR3 spans 15 amino acids. Trimming removed 6 bases from V and 6 bases from J; junction bases left unmatched: 8. CDR3 loop: CASRPSGGPWDTQYF. For the CDR3, the DNA is TGTGCCAGCAGACCTAGCGGGGGGCCTTGGGATACGCAGTATTTT.

The chain employs TRBV6-6 and TRBJ1-6; unclear D gene. The germline V gene encodes CDR1 MNHNY and CDR2 SVGAGI (reference sequence). Trimming took off 7 bases at V and 0 bases at J, with 7 bases between the two ends. This CDR3 is built from 14 residues. CDR3 nucleotide sequence: TGTGCCAGCACCGGGAGCTCCTATAATTCACCCCTCCACTTT. Its translation is CASTGSSYNSPLHF.

The chain uses TRBV11-2 and TRBJ2-7, with 10 bases matching TRBD2. V lost 4 bases, J lost 1 base, and 7 bases stayed unmatched. Germline CDR1 and CDR2: SGHAT and FQNNGV. The CDR3 runs 16 residues. DNA of the CDR3: TGTGCCAGCAGCTCACAAACTAGCGGGGTTTCCTACGAGCAGTACTTC. This translates into CASSSQTSGVSYEQYF.

V gene TRBV3-1 (or the pseudogene TRBV3-2) combines with J gene TRBJ1-5; TRBD1 aligns across 7 bases. From germline, CDR1 is LGHDT and CDR2 YNNKEL (reference sequence). V gave up 5 bases and J gave up 1 base; unmatched junction bases: 8. The CDR3 contains 16 residues. The CDR3 DNA follows: TGTGCCAGCAGCGGCACCAACAGGGGAAGCAATCAGCCCCAGCATTTT. Its translation: CASSGTNRGSNQPQHF.

The chain joins TRBV30 to TRBJ1-3; the D gene is possibly TRBD1 (6 bases). The CDR3 spans 17 residues. Germline V gene lookup returns CDR1 GTSNPN and CDR2 SVGIG (reference sequence). The V and J ends lost 0 bases and 3 bases respectively, with 18 bases between them. This chain's CDR3 is CAWSVGYGGAFGNTIYF. CDR3 nucleotides: TGTGCCTGGAGTGTAGGGTACGGGGGGGCGTTTGGAAACACCATATATTTT.

The chain recombines TRBV14 with TRBJ2-3; 7 bases fit TRBD2. Looked up from germline, CDR1 is SGHDN and CDR2 is FVKESK. This CDR3 is built from 14 residues. V was clipped by 4 bases and J by 5 bases; unmatched bases: 6. The CDR3 reads CASSRRGVRDTQYF. CDR3 DNA: TGTGCCAGCAGCCGTCGGGGGGTGAGAGATACGCAGTATTTT.

This chain connects TRBV27 to TRBJ2-1, with 12 bases lining up with TRBD1. This CDR3 is 16 amino acids long. V gave up 6 bases and J gave up 8 bases; unmatched junction bases: 11. The germline V gene encodes CDR1 MNHEY and CDR2 SMNVEV (reference sequence). The CDR3 nucleotides are TGTGCCAGCAGGCTCGGGACAGGGGGCTTCGTTTATGAGCAGTTCTTC. Encoded protein: CASRLGTGGFVYEQFF.

This rearrangement joins TRBV12-3 or TRBV12-4 to TRBJ1-3; D uncertain. The CDR3 contains 13 residues. Trimming stripped 4 bases from V and 7 bases from J, with 11 bases between. CDR3 sequence reads: CASSSWLGNTIYF. CDR3 nucleotide sequence: TGTGCCAGCAGTTCCTGGCTCGGGAACACCATATATTTT.

The chain couples TRBV19 to TRBJ2-7; TRBD1 matches 12 bases. V was clipped by 6 bases and J by 6 bases; unmatched bases: 3. The CDR3 is made up of 13 amino acids. Germline loops: CDR1 LNHDA, CDR2 SQIVND (reference sequence). CDR3 DNA sequence: TGTGCCAGTAGAGGGACAGGGGGCGGCGAGCAGTACTTC. Its translation: CASRGTGGGEQYF.

The chain is built from TRBV5-6 and TRBJ1-2; TRBD1 agrees at 10 bases. CDR3 length equals 17 residues. Germline CDR1 and CDR2: SGHDT and YYEEEE. V lost 4 bases to trimming and J lost 0 bases; unmatched junction nucleotides: 9. The CDR3 sequence is CASSEPGQGFSNYGYTF. Written as DNA, the CDR3 is TGTGCCAGCAGCGAGCCGGGACAGGGGTTTTCTAACTATGGCTACACCTTC.

This chain connects TRBV29-1 to TRBJ2-3; 7 nucleotides align to TRBD2. Germline V gives CDR1 SQVTM, CDR2 ANQGSEA. This CDR3 comprises 17 residues. After removal of 7 bases from V and 8 bases from J, the junction contained 24 bases not matched to a gene. In DNA, the CDR3 is TGCAGCGCTGGGGCCCTATTCGACAGTGGGGGGGACGGTACGCAGTATTTT. This encodes CSAGALFDSGGDGTQYF.

The chain combines TRBV28 with TRBJ2-7; no clear D gene. Germline V CDR1 and CDR2: MDHEN, SYDVKM. Trimming removed 2 bases at V and 3 bases at J, with 14 bases between. This CDR3 comprises 15 residues. CDR3 DNA sequence: TGTGCCAGCAGTTTACAAACAGCCCTGGGCTACGAGCAGTACTTC. As protein: CASSLQTALGYEQYF.

The table lists this clone with a few counts. The J gene is TRBJ1-1, the V gene TRBV27; no clear D gene. This CDR3 region has 13 residues. Trimming removed 4 bases at V and 8 bases at J, with 14 bases between. From germline, CDR1 is MNHEY and CDR2 SMNVEV (reference sequence). The CDR3 spells CASSSYSPPEAFF. CDR3 nucleotides: TGTGCCAGCAGTTCATACTCCCCTCCCGAAGCTTTCTTT.

J is TRBJ1-1 and V is TRBV6-5, with 9 bases that match TRBD1. Germline CDR1 and CDR2: MNHEY and SVGAGI. CDR3 size: 14 residues. V lost 6 bases and J lost 2; bases outside the gene matches: 4. The CDR3 protein is CASRGQGSNTEAFF. CDR3 in DNA: TGTGCCAGCAGGGGACAGGGATCTAACACTGAAGCTTTCTTT.

The J gene is TRBJ2-5, the V gene TRBV7-3; the match to TRBD1 covers 7 bases. CDR3 length: 15 amino acids. V lost 5 bases to trimming and J lost 4 bases; unmatched junction nucleotides: 10. Germline assignment: CDR1 SGHTA and CDR2 FQGTGA. For the CDR3, the DNA is TGTGCCAGCAGCCCTATGCTCACAGGGGTAGAGACCCAGTACTTC. This gives the protein CASSPMLTGVETQYF.

This chain joins TRBV12-3 or TRBV12-4 and TRBJ1-2; D unresolved. CDR3 length equals 13 residues. V was cut by 3 bases and J by 1 base, with 6 bases left in between. The DNA for the CDR3 is TGTGCCAGCAGTTTGTCGAGTAACTATGGCTACACCTTC. The encoded protein is CASSLSSNYGYTF.

The chain is built from TRBV3-1 (or the pseudogene TRBV3-2) and TRBJ2-3, with a tentative D call TRBD2 (6 bases). The V end lost 3 bases, the J end lost 4 bases, and 20 bases lay between the germline ends. Germline V gene lookup returns CDR1 LGHDT and CDR2 YNNKEL (reference sequence). This CDR3 is built from 17 residues. CDR3: CASSHSGGLDSADTQYF. In nucleotides, the CDR3 is TGTGCCAGCAGCCATAGTGGGGGACTGGACTCGGCAGATACGCAGTATTTT.

The CDR3 DNA is TGTGCCAGCAGCTTTAACTACGCCGATACGCAGTATTTT. Translation: CASSFNYADTQYF. The chain combines TRBV7-2 with TRBJ2-3, with no clear D. In germline, CDR1 is SGHTA, CDR2 FQGNSA. Trimming removed 3 bases from V and 6 bases from J, with 10 bases in between. The CDR3 has 13 amino acids.

This chain joins TRBV9 and TRBJ2-1; TRBD2 is a possible D gene (6 bases). The CDR3 spans 15 residues. The ends were cut back, 4 bases at V and 2 bases at J, with 13 bases in the middle. The germline V gene has CDR1 SGDLS and CDR2 YYNGEE. CDR3 sequence: CASSKVGGTYNEQFF. In DNA form, the CDR3 reads TGTGCCAGCAGCAAGGTGGGGGGAACCTACAATGAGCAGTTCTTC.

This clone came up once. The V call is TRBV5-1, the J call TRBJ2-5; D might be TRBD1 (6 bases). CDR1 is SGHRS and CDR2 is YFSETQ in the germline V gene. Trimming removed 2 bases from V and 9 bases from J, with 14 bases in between. The length of the CDR3 is 13 residues. CDR3 residues: CASSFPGHQSQYF. The CDR3 coding sequence is TGCGCCAGCAGCTTTCCGGGACACCAGTCCCAGTACTTC. The full variable domain, in which reference TRBV5-1 and TRBJ2-5 provide the parts outside the CDR3, is KAGVTQTPRYLIKTRGQQVTLSCSPISGHRSVSWYQQTPGQGLQFLFEYFSETQRNKGNFPGRFSGRQFSNSRSEMNVSTLELGDSALYLCASSFPGHQSQYFGPGTRLLVL.

V and J are TRBV18 and TRBJ1-1; D is perhaps TRBD1 (5 bases). Germline V gene data show CDR1 as KGHSH and CDR2 as LQKENI. Between the trimmed V and J ends, which lost 4 bases and 5 bases, there was a span of 14 bases. CDR3 length: 14 amino acids. DNA of the CDR3: TGTGCCAGCTCACTTGGGAAGGGGTTGACTGAAGCTTTCTTT. As protein: CASSLGKGLTEAFF.

The chain recombines TRBV7-2 with TRBJ2-3, with 7 bases aligning to TRBD2. CDR3 size: 15 residues. The V segment lost 2 bases and the J segment 5 bases; nucleotides outside the gene matches: 7. Germline CDR1 reads SGHTA; CDR2 reads FQGNSA. For the CDR3, the DNA is TGTGCCAGCAGCTTACTTTGGGGCGGGGGAGATACGCAGTATTTT. It translates to CASSLLWGGGDTQYF. Filled out from reference TRBV7-2 and TRBJ2-3, the complete variable domain reads GAGVSQSPSNKVTEKGKDVELRCDPISGHTALYWYRQSLGQGLEFLIYFQGNSAPDKSGLPSDRFSAERTGGSVSTLTIQRTQQEDSAVYLCASSLLWGGGDTQYFGPGTRLTVL.

The gene calls are TRBV2 and TRBJ2-7, with a tentative D call TRBD2 (6 bases). CDR1 is SNHLY, CDR2 FYNNEI, per germline. V was trimmed by 6 bases and J by 0 bases, leaving 15 bases between them. This CDR3 spans 15 amino acids. CDR3 DNA sequence: TGTGCCAGCAGCGGTGTTCGGGGGAGCTCCTACGAGCAGTACTTC. It codes for CASSGVRGSSYEQYF.

This clone has at least ten counts. The J gene is TRBJ2-2, the V gene TRBV19; a possible D gene is TRBD2 (5 bases). The V gene lost 11 bases and the J gene lost 2 bases, with 15 bases spanning the gap. The CDR3 is made up of 14 amino acids. The V gene's germline CDR1 is LNHDA and CDR2 SQIVND (reference sequence). CDR3 bases: TGTGCCCATAGTCCGGGATACAACACCGGGGAGCTGTTTTTT. Encoded protein: CAHSPGYNTGELFF.

This clone occurred a few times. This sequence joins TRBV7-9 and TRBJ1-5, with TRBD1 as a possible D gene (5 bases). The CDR3 is 15 residues long. The V gene lost 3 bases and the J gene lost 5 bases, with 14 bases spanning the gap. Germline CDR1 SEHNR, CDR2 FQNEAQ (reference sequence). The CDR3 DNA reads TGTGCCAGCAGCTTCGGGGGTTCGAACGATCAGCCCCAGCATTTT. As protein: CASSFGGSNDQPQHF.

The CDR3 DNA sequence: TGTGCCAGCAGCCCGGGACAGATCGGTTCACCCCTCCACTTT. Translated, it gives CASSPGQIGSPLHF. V usage is TRBV6-5 and J usage is TRBJ1-6; 7 bases line up with TRBD1. The junction had 8 bases not matched to a gene; V was cut back by 6 bases and J by 9 bases. CDR1 and CDR2 from the germline V gene are MNHEY and SVGAGI. The CDR3 extends over 14 amino acids.

The chain couples TRBV5-1 to TRBJ1-2, with 9 bases identical to TRBD1. This CDR3 contains 15 residues. Germline trimming cut 0 bases from V and 3 bases from J; bases unmatched to any gene: 3. Germline assignment: CDR1 SGHRS and CDR2 YFSETQ. CDR3 sequence reads: CASSLEQGADYGYTF. CDR3 nucleotide sequence: TGCGCCAGCAGCTTGGAACAGGGGGCTGACTATGGCTACACCTTC. Supplemented by reference TRBV5-1 and TRBJ1-2, the full variable domain reads KAGVTQTPRYLIKTRGQQVTLSCSPISGHRSVSWYQQTPGQGLQFLFEYFSETQRNKGNFPGRFSGRQFSNSRSEMNVSTLELGDSALYLCASSLEQGADYGYTFGSGTRLTVV.

This chain links TRBV7-6 with TRBJ2-1, with 8 positions matching TRBD2. Per the germline V gene, CDR1 is SGHVS and CDR2 is FNYEAQ. This CDR3 spans 15 amino acids. The junction had 7 bases not matched to a gene; V was cut back by 5 bases and J by 4 bases. The CDR3 region is CASSLTGLGYNEQFF. CDR3 coding DNA: TGTGCCAGCAGCCTCACGGGACTAGGGTACAATGAGCAGTTCTTC.

The chain links TRBV28 to TRBJ2-7, with 7 bases fitting TRBD1. This CDR3 is 15 amino acids long. With V trimmed by 4 bases and J by 5 bases, 11 bases remained unmatched. Germline lookup yields CDR1 MDHEN and CDR2 SYDVKM. The CDR3 nucleotides read TGTGCCAGCAGTTCTCCGTCGGGGCAGGGGGACGAGCAGTACTTC. It specifies CASSSPSGQGDEQYF.

The genes are TRBV5-5 and TRBJ1-4; maybe TRBD1 (6 bases). The germline gives CDR1 SGHKS, CDR2 YYEKEE (reference sequence). V was cut by 0 bases and J by 7 bases, with 13 bases left in between. The length of the CDR3 is 15 residues. The CDR3 loop reads CASSLVAGEGEKLFF. The DNA for the CDR3 is TGTGCCAGCAGCTTGGTGGCAGGGGAGGGTGAAAAACTGTTTTTT.

The rearrangement links TRBV4-1 to TRBJ2-7; a weak D match, TRBD1 (6 bases). V was clipped by 2 bases and J by 0 bases, with 8 bases between them. Germline V CDR1 and CDR2: MGHRA, YSYEKL. The CDR3 loop spans 14 amino acids. In DNA, the CDR3 is TGCGCCAGCAGCCAAAGGGACATCTCCTACGAGCAGTACTTC. As protein: CASSQRDISYEQYF.

This clone appeared once. The chain recombines TRBV7-2 with TRBJ2-6; tentative D call: TRBD2 (6 bases). The CDR3 totals 14 residues. Trimming left V 11 bases short and J 0 bases short, with 11 bases between. Per the germline V gene, CDR1 is SGHTA and CDR2 is FQGNSA. In DNA, the CDR3 is TGTGCCTCCTACGGGGGCTCTGGGGCCAACGTCCTGACTTTC. Its translation: CASYGGSGANVLTF.